One sample yielded the 10 T cell receptor beta chains listed below, sequenced in a study of cytomegalovirus exposure and HLA in healthy donors. 13 Jbeta primers and 60 Vbeta primers were used for the PCR. Using immunoSEQ multiplex PCR, the repertoire was profiled, and TCRdb retains in-frame clones only, with some absent. The data contain around 200,000 clones, about 75% of them singletons. The material sequenced was PBMCs. These receptors all stem from a male donor in good health and CMV-seronegative.

The chain couples TRBV19 to TRBJ1-5; D possibly corresponds to TRBD1 (6 bases). Deletions cut 3 bases from V and 5 bases from J, with 11 bases between. Germline V gives CDR1 LNHDA, CDR2 SQIVND (reference sequence). The CDR3 sequence is 14 residues long. In DNA form, the CDR3 reads TGTGCCAGTAGTATCCGGGACAATTATCAGCCCCAGCATTTT. This translates into CASSIRDNYQPQHF.

The CDR3 loop reads CASSSTGGIGETQYF. The CDR3 DNA follows: TGTGCCAGCTCATCAACAGGGGGCATCGGAGAGACCCAGTACTTC. V usage is TRBV18 and J usage is TRBJ2-5; TRBD1 matches 9 bases. Germline V gene data show CDR1 as KGHSH and CDR2 as LQKENI. The J segment lost 4 bases and the V segment lost 5 bases, leaving 8 bases of the junction unmatched. There are 15 residues in the CDR3.

V gene TRBV2 combines with J gene TRBJ2-3, with D possibly being TRBD1 (6 bases). In germline, CDR1 is SNHLY, CDR2 FYNNEI. The CDR3 extends over 14 amino acids. Trimming stripped 8 bases from V and 0 bases from J, with 12 bases between. DNA for the CDR3: TGTGCCAGCTCGGACAGACCTAGCACAGATACGCAGTATTTT. Its translation is CASSDRPSTDTQYF. The full variable domain, its missing parts supplied by reference TRBV2 and TRBJ2-3, is EPEVTQTPSHQVTQMGQEVILRCVPISNHLYFYWYRQILGQKVEFLVSFYNNEISEKSEIFDDQFSVERPDGSNFTLKIRSTKLEDSAMYFCASSDRPSTDTQYFGPGTRLTVL.

J is TRBJ2-1 and V is TRBV7-3; 11 bases are a match to TRBD2. Germline CDR1 and CDR2: SGHTA and FQGTGA. The CDR3 extends over 21 amino acids. Losses at the gene ends were 2 bases for V and 0 bases for J; bases not matched to a gene: 15. CDR3 sequence reads: CASSLPPASGRPPSSYNEQFF. DNA for the CDR3: TGTGCCAGCAGCTTACCCCCGGCTAGCGGGAGGCCTCCGAGCTCCTACAATGAGCAGTTCTTC.

This clone was detected once. V is TRBV28 and J is TRBJ2-2; D remains ambiguous. V was cut by 7 bases and J by 6 bases, with 9 bases left in between. Germline V gives CDR1 MDHEN, CDR2 SYDVKM. The CDR3 has 12 residues. The DNA of the CDR3 is TGTGCCAGCAATTTGCGAGCCGGGGAGCTGTTTTTT. Its protein product is CASNLRAGELFF.

The chain is built from TRBV2 and TRBJ2-1; 14 positions match TRBD2. V was pared by 10 bases and J by 10 bases, with 6 bases of the junction left unmatched. CDR3 size: 13 residues. The V gene's germline CDR1 is SNHLY and CDR2 FYNNEI. Written as DNA, the CDR3 is TGTGCCACTGCGGGACTAGCGGGAGAGGAGCAGTTCTTC. Amino acids: CATAGLAGEEQFF.

This sequence joins TRBV2 and TRBJ2-3; the D call may be TRBD1 or TRBD2 (7 bases each). The germline V gene has CDR1 SNHLY and CDR2 FYNNEI. CDR3 length equals 17 residues. Trimming shortened V by 5 bases and J by 0 bases, and 18 bases separated the two germline ends. In DNA form, the CDR3 reads TGTGCCAGCAGTCAAGGGGGCGGGGGACCTAGCACAGATACGCAGTATTTT. It encodes CASSQGGGGPSTDTQYF.

The genes are TRBV28 and TRBJ2-7, with TRBD1 identical over 9 bases. Germline CDR1 and CDR2: MDHEN and SYDVKM. The junction had 12 bases not matched to a gene; V was cut back by 3 bases and J by 0 bases. The CDR3 sequence is 18 residues long. CDR3 amino acids: CASSFETGGLEGSYEQYF. Here the CDR3 DNA reads TGTGCCAGCAGTTTTGAGACAGGGGGTTTAGAGGGCTCCTACGAGCAGTACTTC.

The chain joins TRBV5-1 to TRBJ2-2; 11 bases map to TRBD2. Germline V CDR1 and CDR2: SGHRS, YFSETQ. This CDR3 comprises 16 residues. The ends lost 4 bases at V and 4 bases at J; junction bases unmatched: 6. The CDR3: CASSPLAGGVTGELFF. The CDR3 nucleotides read TGCGCCAGCAGCCCCCTAGCGGGGGGCGTCACCGGGGAGCTGTTTTTT.

The CDR3 DNA reads as TGTGCCAGCAGCTTGTCTCGACTCTCTGGCTACACCTTC. Its translation is CASSLSRLSGYTF. The chain recombines TRBV5-6 with TRBJ1-2, with D uncertain. This CDR3 region has 13 residues. V was cut by 1 base and J by 7 bases, with 11 bases left in between. Germline V gene data show CDR1 as SGHDT and CDR2 as YYEEEE.